Each of the 13 T cell receptor beta chains below was sequenced from the same sample in a study of blood T cell repertoires in COVID-19. Assay used: immunoSEQ multiplex PCR; TCRdb lists only in-frame clones, some missing. The repertoire consists of 200,000 to 250,000 clones, with under 90% occurring once and the leading ten covering 1.8%. Input material: PBMCs or T cells enriched from blood (not recorded which). The receptors here all came from a man aged 55 to 70 who had recovered from COVID-19.

The count of this clone is one. The V call is TRBV21-1, the J call TRBJ2-5; the table gives TRBD1 as D, unverified against the DNA. TRBV21-1 is described as a pseudogene. The CDR3 consists of 19 residues. The CDR3 region is CASSNPSEGDRGHQETQYF. CDR3 sequence (DNA): TGTGCCAGCAGCAACCCTTCCGAGGGAGACAGGGGGCACCAAGAGACCCAGTACTTC.

This chain uses TRBV18 with TRBJ1-2; 7 nucleotides match TRBD1. The germline V gene encodes CDR1 KGHSH and CDR2 LQKENI. The trim removed 3 bases at V and 5 bases at J, leaving 6 bases unmatched. The CDR3 runs 14 residues. CDR3 in DNA: TGTGCCAGCTCACCGGAGGGGGCTGGGTATGGCTACACCTTC. Translation gives CASSPEGAGYGYTF.

The chain is built from TRBV7-8 and TRBJ1-6; D is possibly TRBD1 (6 bases). Germline V gives CDR1 SGHVS, CDR2 FQNEAQ. The CDR3 totals 14 residues. V was shortened by 5 bases and J by 6 bases, with 11 bases between the two germline ends. As DNA, the CDR3 is TGTGCCAGCAGCATTGGACAGAGTAATTCACCCCTCCACTTT. Encoded protein: CASSIGQSNSPLHF.

A single count supports this clone. This rearrangement joins TRBV11-3 to TRBJ1-1; 8 positions agree with TRBD1. Trimming removed 5 bases from V and 8 bases from J; junction bases left unmatched: 4. Germline loops: CDR1 SGHNT, CDR2 YENEEA. The length of the CDR3 is 12 residues. The CDR3 bases are TGTGCCAGCAGCCCCAGGGACAGGGAAGCTTTCTTT. Translating it yields CASSPRDREAFF.

V is TRBV24-1 and J is TRBJ2-1; maybe TRBD1 (5 bases). This CDR3 region has 13 residues. The V end was cut by 2 bases, the J end by 8 bases, with 9 bases between. From germline, CDR1 is KGHDR and CDR2 SFDVKD. CDR3 loop: CATSDSGIDEQFF. In DNA form, the CDR3 reads TGTGCCACCAGTGATTCAGGGATCGATGAGCAGTTCTTC.

The table lists this clone with a count of one. The chain recombines TRBV25-1 with TRBJ2-2, with D perhaps TRBD2 (5 bases). Germline lookup yields CDR1 MGHDK and CDR2 SYGVNS. The CDR3 loop spans 17 amino acids. Trimming took off 0 bases at V and 6 bases at J, with 17 bases between the two ends. CDR3: CASSEYVLGSGSGELFF. The CDR3 DNA is TGTGCCAGCAGTGAATATGTTCTGGGGTCGGGGTCCGGGGAGCTGTTTTTT.

The chain is built from TRBV5-5 and TRBJ2-5, with 10 bases matching TRBD2. Trimming at V came to 6 bases and at J to 7 bases, leaving 6 bases not matched to a gene. The CDR3 contains 13 residues. The germline V gene encodes CDR1 SGHKS and CDR2 YYEKEE (reference sequence). CDR3 protein: CASIAGGTWTQYF. In DNA form, the CDR3 reads TGTGCCAGCATAGCGGGGGGAACATGGACCCAGTACTTC.

This clone was recorded only once. The gene calls are TRBV15 and TRBJ2-1; D is perhaps TRBD2 (6 bases). The CDR3 length is 17 residues. V lost 0 bases to trimming and J lost 2 bases, with 14 bases between them. Germline CDR1 reads LNHNV; CDR2 reads YYDKDF (reference sequence). CDR3 sequence reads: CATSRESSRGPYNEQFF. As DNA, the CDR3 is TGTGCCACCAGCAGAGAAAGTTCGCGGGGACCCTACAATGAGCAGTTCTTC.

The J gene is TRBJ2-5, the V gene TRBV4-2; no clear D. V lost 5 bases, J lost 4 bases, and 11 bases lay in between. The V gene's germline CDR1 is LGHNA and CDR2 YNFKEQ. CDR3 length equals 13 residues. CDR3: CASSARLRETQYF. DNA for the CDR3: TGTGCCAGCAGCGCGCGGCTTCGAGAGACCCAGTACTTC.

The chain recombines TRBV11-2 with TRBJ2-7; 9 bases map to TRBD1. The J segment lost 4 bases and the V segment lost 0 bases, leaving 7 bases of the junction unmatched. The CDR3 is made up of 16 amino acids. CDR1 is SGHAT, CDR2 FQNNGV, per germline. The CDR3 spells CASSLDWGQGLYEQYF. In nucleotides, the CDR3 is TGTGCCAGCAGCTTAGACTGGGGACAGGGTCTATACGAGCAGTACTTC.

This clone occurred once. J is TRBJ1-5 and V is TRBV19, with 7 bases identical to TRBD1. Germline V gives CDR1 LNHDA, CDR2 SQIVND (reference sequence). This CDR3 region has 14 residues. V shed 1 base, J shed 6 bases, and the junction held 3 bases outside the gene matches. CDR3 sequence (DNA): TGTGCCAGTAGTATAGCAGGGGGAGGTCAGCCCCAGCATTTT. It encodes CASSIAGGGQPQHF. The full variable domain, rest sourced from reference TRBV19 and TRBJ1-5, is DGGITQSPKYLFRKEGQNVTLSCEQNLNHDAMYWYRQDPGQGLRLIYYSQIVNDFQKGDIAEGYSVSREKKESFPLTVTSAQKNPTAFYLCASSIAGGGQPQHFGDGTRLSIL.

V is TRBV19 and J is TRBJ2-5; TRBD1 agrees at 8 bases. The germline V gene has CDR1 LNHDA and CDR2 SQIVND (reference sequence). V shed 6 bases, J shed 0 bases, and the junction held 3 bases outside the gene matches. This CDR3 contains 14 residues. In DNA form, the CDR3 reads TGTGCCAGTAGCCGACAGGGGTACCAAGAGACCCAGTACTTC. This encodes CASSRQGYQETQYF.

This rearrangement joins TRBV29-1 to TRBJ2-3; tentative D call: TRBD1 (5 bases). The germline V and J ends were trimmed by 3 bases and 2 bases, with 9 bases remaining between them. The CDR3 covers 13 residues. Germline lookup yields CDR1 SQVTM and CDR2 ANQGSEA. The CDR3 region is CSVEDTTTDTQYF. The CDR3 coding sequence is TGCAGCGTTGAGGACACAACCACAGATACGCAGTATTTT.